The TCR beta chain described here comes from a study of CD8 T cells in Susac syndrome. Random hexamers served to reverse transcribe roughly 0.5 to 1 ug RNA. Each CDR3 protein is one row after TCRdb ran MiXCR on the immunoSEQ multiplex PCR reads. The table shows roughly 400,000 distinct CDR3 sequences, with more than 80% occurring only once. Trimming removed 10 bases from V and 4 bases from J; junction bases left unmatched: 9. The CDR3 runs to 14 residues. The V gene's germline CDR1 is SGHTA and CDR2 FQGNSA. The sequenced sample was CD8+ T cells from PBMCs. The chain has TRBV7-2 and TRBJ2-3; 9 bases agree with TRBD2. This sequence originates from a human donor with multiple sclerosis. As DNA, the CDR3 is TGTGCCAAAGAAAGCGGGGGGTACGCAGATACGCAGTATTTT. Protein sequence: CAKESGGYADTQYF.